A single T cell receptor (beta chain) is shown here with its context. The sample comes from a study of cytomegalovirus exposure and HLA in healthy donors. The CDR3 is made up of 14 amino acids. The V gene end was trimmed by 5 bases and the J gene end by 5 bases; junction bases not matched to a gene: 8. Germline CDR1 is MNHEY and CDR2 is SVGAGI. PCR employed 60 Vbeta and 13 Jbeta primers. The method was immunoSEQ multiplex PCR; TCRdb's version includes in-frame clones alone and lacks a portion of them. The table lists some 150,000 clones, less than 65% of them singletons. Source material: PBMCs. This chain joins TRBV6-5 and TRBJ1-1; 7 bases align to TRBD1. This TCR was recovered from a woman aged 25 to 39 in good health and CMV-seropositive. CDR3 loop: CASSLRTGQTEAFF. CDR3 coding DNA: TGTGCCAGCAGTCTCCGGACAGGCCAGACTGAAGCTTTCTTT.